This entry lists 12 T cell receptor beta chains sequenced from one sample in a study of graft-versus-host responses after intestinal transplantation. These receptors' antigens are unknown. Generated by immunoSEQ multiplex PCR, the TCRdb table keeps only in-frame clones and is missing some. The repertoire holds roughly 90,000 clones, with about 88% as singletons. This specimen was unstimulated CD4+ T cells sorted from spleen or lymph node cells, taken before transplant. The receptors shown here come from a human donor who was the organ donor for an intestinal transplant.

This clone has more than one count but fewer than ten. The V call is TRBV7-2, the J call TRBJ2-7; D is unclear. Germline loops: CDR1 SGHTA, CDR2 FQGNSA. This CDR3 comprises 14 residues. Between the trimmed V and J ends, which lost 5 bases and 1 base, there was a span of 12 bases. The CDR3 sequence: CASSPRFDSYEQYF. The CDR3 bases are TGTGCCAGCAGCCCGCGTTTTGATTCCTACGAGCAGTACTTC.

The chain joins TRBV5-1 to TRBJ2-3, with 7 bases lining up with TRBD2. CDR3 size: 15 residues. Germline V CDR1 and CDR2: SGHRS, YFSETQ. Unmatched junction bases numbered 3, after V lost 1 base and J lost 1 base. The CDR3 is CASSLYLAGTDTQYF. The CDR3, as DNA: TGCGCCAGCAGCTTGTATCTAGCGGGCACAGATACGCAGTATTTT.

This sequence joins TRBV7-2 and TRBJ2-1; 8 positions agree with TRBD2. V lost 4 bases, J lost 8 bases, and 13 bases stayed unmatched. CDR3 size: 16 residues. The germline V gene has CDR1 SGHTA and CDR2 FQGNSA. The CDR3 DNA follows: TGTGCCAGCAGCTCCCTAGGGGGGACTAGAACTTATGAGCAGTTCTTC. This translates into CASSSLGGTRTYEQFF.

This clone occurred once. The chain joins TRBV2 to TRBJ1-3; TRBD1 is a possible D gene (5 bases). CDR3 length: 10 amino acids. Germline V gene data show CDR1 as SNHLY and CDR2 as FYNNEI. V was pared by 8 bases and J by 7 bases, with 6 bases between. CDR3 region: CASGGNTIYF. The DNA of the CDR3 is TGTGCCAGCGGGGGGAACACCATATATTTT.

The chain uses TRBV5-1 and TRBJ2-3; 7 nucleotides line up with TRBD1. Germline V gene sequence: CDR1 SGHRS, CDR2 YFSETQ. Germline trimming cut 4 bases from V and 4 bases from J; bases unmatched to any gene: 6. CDR3 length: 14 amino acids. CDR3 region: CASSDRQGPDTQYF. DNA of the CDR3: TGCGCCAGCAGCGACCGACAGGGACCAGATACGCAGTATTTT.

The chain is built from TRBV18 and TRBJ1-2; 12 nucleotides match TRBD1. The CDR3 loop spans 15 amino acids. J gave up 4 bases and V 6 bases, and 6 bases lay outside the gene matches. Germline V gene lookup returns CDR1 KGHSH and CDR2 LQKENI. The CDR3: CASSDGTGGAYGYTF. The DNA for the CDR3 is TGTGCCAGCTCCGACGGGACAGGGGGCGCCTATGGCTACACCTTC.

This clone occurred a few times. The chain joins TRBV6-6 to TRBJ2-6; D unclear. Between the trimmed V and J ends, which lost 8 bases and 0 bases, there was a span of 8 bases. The length of the CDR3 is 14 residues. Germline lookup yields CDR1 MNHNY and CDR2 SVGAGI (reference sequence). CDR3 sequence reads: CASLPRSGANVLTF. The CDR3 nucleotides are TGTGCCAGCCTGCCGCGCTCTGGGGCCAACGTCCTGACTTTC.

This rearrangement joins TRBV5-1 to TRBJ2-3; D remains unclear. The germline V gene has CDR1 SGHRS and CDR2 YFSETQ. Trimming took off 0 bases at V and 4 bases at J, with 15 bases between the two ends. The CDR3 covers 16 residues. The CDR3, as DNA: TGCGCCAGCAGCTTGGGGCAGACATCTGGCGCAGATACGCAGTATTTT. Its protein product is CASSLGQTSGADTQYF.

This clone came up once. The rearrangement links TRBV2 to TRBJ2-1, with 12 bases that match TRBD2. CDR1 is SNHLY and CDR2 is FYNNEI in the germline V gene. Trimming cost V 6 bases and J 0 bases; bases outside gene matches: 6. CDR3 length equals 17 residues. Here the CDR3 reads CASRPGLAGSSYNEQFF. The CDR3 DNA follows: TGTGCCAGCAGACCCGGACTAGCGGGGAGCTCCTACAATGAGCAGTTCTTC.

This clone has a single count. The chain combines TRBV6-1 with TRBJ1-2; 7 positions match TRBD1. The CDR3 extends over 15 amino acids. V trimming: 2 bases; J trimming: 2 bases; junction bases outside the gene matches: 5. The germline gives CDR1 MNHNS, CDR2 SASEGT. CDR3 DNA sequence: TGTGCCAGCAGTGAATGGACAGGCCCCAACTATGGCTACACCTTC. Protein: CASSEWTGPNYGYTF.

The chain has TRBV5-1 and TRBJ1-1; 8 positions match TRBD1. The V segment lost 4 bases and the J segment 6 bases; nucleotides outside the gene matches: 8. This CDR3 spans 14 amino acids. From germline, CDR1 is SGHRS and CDR2 YFSETQ. CDR3 in DNA: TGCGCCAGCAGCCTCGGACAGGGCGACTCTGAAGCTTTCTTT. It is translated as CASSLGQGDSEAFF. The full variable domain, rest sourced from reference TRBV5-1 and TRBJ1-1, is KAGVTQTPRYLIKTRGQQVTLSCSPISGHRSVSWYQQTPGQGLQFLFEYFSETQRNKGNFPGRFSGRQFSNSRSEMNVSTLELGDSALYLCASSLGQGDSEAFFGQGTRLTVV.

CDR3 protein: CASSISGRARSDTQYF. For the CDR3, the DNA is TGTGCCAGCAGCATTAGCGGGAGGGCCCGTTCAGATACGCAGTATTTT. This sequence joins TRBV7-2 and TRBJ2-3, with TRBD2 matching over 11 bases. The CDR3 is made up of 16 amino acids. Looked up from germline, CDR1 is SGHTA and CDR2 is FQGNSA. V lost 5 bases to trimming and J lost 4 bases; unmatched junction nucleotides: 8.